This T cell receptor (beta chain) was documented in a study of T cell responses to AZD1222 COVID-19 vaccine. Whole-study context: Second-dose groups at about 4 or about 12 weeks were pooled. General study findings and limits: Clonal diversity was possibly underestimated, and the donors were mostly white British, with more females. At study baseline, merely five or six AZD1222 recipients were seropositive.

The protocol was immunoSEQ multiplex PCR, while the TCRdb copy is restricted to in-frame clones and leaves out a portion. In the table there are approximately 120,000 clones, over 70% of which are singletons. As regards this clone: Antigen specificity is unknown.

Germline assignment: CDR1 GTSNPN and CDR2 SVGIG (reference sequence). V was pared by 0 bases and J by 4 bases, with 10 bases between. This CDR3 region has 13 residues. The chain joins TRBV30 to TRBJ2-7; tentatively, D is TRBD1 (5 bases). This specimen was peripheral blood, taken on day 0 of AZD1222 vaccination. The receptor comes from an adult in good health. CDR3 region: CAWSVMTEYEQYF. CDR3 in DNA: TGTGCCTGGAGTGTTATGACAGAGTACGAGCAGTACTTC.